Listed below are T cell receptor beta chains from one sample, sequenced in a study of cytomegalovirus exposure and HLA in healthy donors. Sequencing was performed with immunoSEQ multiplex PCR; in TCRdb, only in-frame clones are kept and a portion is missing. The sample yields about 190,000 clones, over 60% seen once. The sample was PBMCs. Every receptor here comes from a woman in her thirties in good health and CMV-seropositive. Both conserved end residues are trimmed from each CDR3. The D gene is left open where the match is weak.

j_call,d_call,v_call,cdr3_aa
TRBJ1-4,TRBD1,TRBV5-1,ASSLGGTGDEKLF
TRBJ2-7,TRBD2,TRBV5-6,ASSLALSGLTYEQY
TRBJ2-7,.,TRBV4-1,ASSKGGSYYEQY
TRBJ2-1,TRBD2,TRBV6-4,ASSPRTSGGFNEQF
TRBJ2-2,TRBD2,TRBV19,ASSALAGVRSGELF
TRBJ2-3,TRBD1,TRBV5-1,ASSLRDRGADTQY
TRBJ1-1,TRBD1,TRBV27,ASSPRRDRNTEAF
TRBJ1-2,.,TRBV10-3,AISAESGYT
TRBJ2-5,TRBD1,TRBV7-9,ASIPDREPETQY
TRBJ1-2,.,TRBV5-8,ASSFRAQGVGGYT
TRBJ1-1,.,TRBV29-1,SLLQGPEAF
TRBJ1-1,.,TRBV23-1,ASTRRGSNTEAF
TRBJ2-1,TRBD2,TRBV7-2,ASSLASGAFEQF
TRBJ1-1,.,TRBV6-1,ASSPLGGNTEAF
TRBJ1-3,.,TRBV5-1,ASGPDVSGNTIY
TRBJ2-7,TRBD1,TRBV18,ASSPAVPGTGIYEQY
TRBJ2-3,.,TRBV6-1,ASRASSTDTQY
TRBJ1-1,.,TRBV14,ASSQSAGYTEAF
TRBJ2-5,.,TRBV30,AIASLEGFGETQY
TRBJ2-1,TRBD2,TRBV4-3,ASSHAGRENSEQF
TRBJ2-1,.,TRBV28,ASSSPTEHVEQF
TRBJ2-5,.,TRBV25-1,ASSEPRGVETQY
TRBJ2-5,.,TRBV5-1,ASSLIPEETQY
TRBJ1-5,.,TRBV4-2,ASSQAGTLYQPQH
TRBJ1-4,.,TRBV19,ASLEQGVEKLF
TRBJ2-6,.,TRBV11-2,ASSARLVSGANVLT
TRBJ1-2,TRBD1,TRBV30,AWSGQGEFYGYT
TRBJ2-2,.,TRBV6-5,ASSPPGFPGELF
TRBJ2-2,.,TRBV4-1,ASSRNTGTNTGELF
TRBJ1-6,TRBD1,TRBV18,ASSPAGQGYNSPLH
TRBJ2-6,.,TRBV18,ASSPINPTFTSGANVLT
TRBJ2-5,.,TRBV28,ASSLLGANQETQY
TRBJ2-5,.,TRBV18,ASSPPSGGETQY
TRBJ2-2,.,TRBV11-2,AGRTTTLSGELF
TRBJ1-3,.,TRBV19,ASSRVLTGNTIY
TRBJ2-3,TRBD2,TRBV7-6,ASSLLLATDTQY
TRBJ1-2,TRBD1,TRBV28,ASGQAYGYT
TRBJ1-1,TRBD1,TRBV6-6,ASTGQGDTEAF
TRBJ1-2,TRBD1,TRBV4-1,ASSQAGQGNYGYT
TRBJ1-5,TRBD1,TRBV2,ASSSGQGARSNQPQH